This T cell receptor beta chain was profiled in a study of chemoradiotherapy in HPV16-positive cancers (dated by TCRdb to 2022 to 2024). Describing the broader study: Candidate HPV-specific T-cell clones and common TCR motifs were defined through functional T-cell assays on cells from two HPV16-positive patients. TCR repertoires from some 90 patients with HPV-related cancers were then used to track the candidate HPV-specific TCRs and motifs. The study set out to ask whether T-cell immunity against the HPV oncoproteins E6 and E7 changes over the course of chemoradiotherapy and whether that immunity affects survival. What the authors observed across the whole study: Expansion of candidate HPV-specific clones and E7-related TCR motifs was observed in the tumor microenvironment during treatment, whereas no such expansion was observed for non-HPV-specific T cells. The functional definition of HPV-specific T cells came from only a couple of HPV16-positive patients, and the survival association was reported for HPV16-positive patients. In HPV16-positive patients, expansion of HPV-responsive T cells during chemoradiotherapy was associated with improved recurrence-free survival.

Comment on this clone: Its antigen specificity is not known. Nothing much larger sits one base from this clone, and base qualities are not available.

Repertoires were sampled multiple times during chemoradiotherapy, which allowed clonal expansion in the tumor microenvironment to be followed. The library was obtained by the immunoSEQ multiplex PCR assay. As stored in TCRdb, this immuneACCESS dataset retains in-frame rearrangements with V and J assigned. A fraction of the clones does not appear; measured against another copy, unresolved V genes explain less than half of the discrepancy, and the remainder lacks a known reason. In all, the sample holds about 68,000 clones, and about nine tenths of those were seen once. The ten most abundant clones make up 4% to 5% of the sample. The CDR3 holds 13 amino acids from the cysteine to the phenylalanine. The only DNA kept is the CDR3, 39 bases in frame from the first base. The germline V gene (reference sequence) specifies MNHEY as CDR1 and SMNVEV as CDR2. Compared with germline, V lacks 5 bases and J lacks 3 bases; bases without a gene match: 3.

The rearrangement combines TRBV27 with TRBJ1-2, with TRBD1 identical over 7 junction bases. The material sequenced was blood, taken from a patient who underwent chemoradiotherapy. The TCR was taken from a human donor with HPV-associated anogenital cancer. The bases are TGTGCCAGCAGTCCAGACAGGGACTATGGCTACACCTTC. This yields the protein CASSPDRDYGYTF.